This entry lists 25 T cell receptor beta chains sequenced from one sample in a study of shared clonotypes between healthy human individuals. Generated by immunoSEQ multiplex PCR, the TCRdb table keeps only in-frame clones and is missing some. The data show 650,000 to 750,000 clones, less than 80% seen once. Material for sequencing was memory CD4+ T cells sorted from blood. Indicated subset: CD45RA-negative fraction. The source of these receptors is a woman between 25 and 40 years old in good health.

The V gene is TRBV2, the J gene TRBJ2-7; unclear D gene. Germline values: CDR1 SNHLY, CDR2 FYNNEI. The V gene lost 6 bases and the J gene lost 6 bases, with 12 bases spanning the gap. This CDR3 has 12 residues. Written as DNA, the CDR3 is TGTGCCAGCAGGACGGAAGGTTCCGAGCAGTACTTC. Residues: CASRTEGSEQYF.

The J gene is TRBJ2-2, the V gene TRBV19, with 11 bases aligning to TRBD1. The CDR3 runs 15 residues. Germline V gives CDR1 LNHDA, CDR2 SQIVND (reference sequence). Trimming at V came to 7 bases and at J to 4 bases, leaving 5 bases not matched to a gene. The CDR3 nucleotides read TGTGCCAGTATCCTGGGGACAGGGGGCACCGGGGAGCTGTTTTTT. Protein product: CASILGTGGTGELFF.

This chain links TRBV5-6 with TRBJ1-1, with D uncertain. Germline lookup yields CDR1 SGHDT and CDR2 YYEEEE. The CDR3 has 13 residues. V dropped 4 bases and J dropped 1 base, with 8 bases sitting between them. The CDR3 DNA reads TGTGCCAGCAGCAAGTTCTCGAACACTGAAGCTTTCTTT. Its translation is CASSKFSNTEAFF.

The V call is TRBV28, the J call TRBJ1-2; TRBD1 matches at 7 bases. This CDR3 is 14 amino acids long. Trimming removed 3 bases from V and 6 bases from J; junction bases left unmatched: 7. Per germline, CDR1 MDHEN and CDR2 SYDVKM. CDR3 bases: TGTGCCAGCAGTTTTTTTGACAGGGCAGATGGCTACACCTTC. Its translation: CASSFFDRADGYTF.

This clone showed up just a few times. The V call is TRBV11-3, the J call TRBJ2-1; 9 bases are a match to TRBD2. Germline values: CDR1 SGHNT, CDR2 YENEEA. This CDR3 has 14 amino acids. V lost 5 bases and J lost 9; bases outside the gene matches: 8. The CDR3: CASSPGLAHGEQFF. Written as DNA, the CDR3 is TGTGCCAGCAGCCCGGGACTAGCTCACGGTGAGCAGTTCTTC.

V and J are TRBV27 and TRBJ2-1, with D possibly being TRBD1 (7 bases). Trimming took off 6 bases at V and 3 bases at J, with 21 bases between the two ends. CDR1 is MNHEY, CDR2 SMNVEV, per germline (reference sequence). There are 17 residues in the CDR3. The DNA of the CDR3 is TGTGCCAGCAGGTCGGGACTCTCTAGGGGGCTCTACAATGAGCAGTTCTTC. Residues: CASRSGLSRGLYNEQFF.

V and J are TRBV5-4 and TRBJ2-7, with D possibly being TRBD1 or TRBD2 (5 bases each). Trimming cost V 2 bases and J 2 bases, with 11 bases left between them. This CDR3 region has 14 residues. Germline-derived CDR1 and CDR2 are SGHNT and YYREEE (reference sequence). The CDR3 region is CASSFGARPYEQYF. CDR3 sequence (DNA): TGTGCCAGCAGCTTCGGGGCTAGACCCTACGAGCAGTACTTC.

V gene TRBV2 combines with J gene TRBJ1-5; 10 bases are shared with TRBD1. The CDR3 has 13 residues. Germline CDR1 reads SNHLY; CDR2 reads FYNNEI. V dropped 8 bases and J dropped 6; count of bases not matched to a gene: 4. The CDR3 loop is CASGRTGGQPQHF. CDR3 nucleotides: TGTGCCAGCGGCAGGACAGGGGGTCAGCCCCAGCATTTT.

This chain joins TRBV13 and TRBJ2-7, with a weak D call TRBD2 (5 bases). V was shortened by 4 bases and J by 1 base, with 20 bases between the two germline ends. This CDR3 region has 17 residues. Germline CDR1 reads PRHDT; CDR2 reads FYEKMQ (reference sequence). DNA of the CDR3: TGTGCCAGCAGCTCCACCCACATAGGGAGCGTATCCTACGAGCAGTACTTC. This translates into CASSSTHIGSVSYEQYF.

The CDR3 here is CASSTAPGTGFFDEQYF. For the CDR3, the DNA is TGTGCCAGTAGTACAGCGCCCGGGACAGGGTTTTTCGACGAGCAGTACTTC. The rearrangement uses TRBV19 and TRBJ2-7, with 9 bases that match TRBD1. Germline V CDR1 and CDR2: LNHDA, SQIVND (reference sequence). Trimming took 4 bases from V and 5 from J; bases not matched to a gene: 15. The length of the CDR3 is 17 residues. Supplemented by reference TRBV19 and TRBJ2-7, the full variable domain reads DGGITQSPKYLFRKEGQNVTLSCEQNLNHDAMYWYRQDPGQGLRLIYYSQIVNDFQKGDIAEGYSVSREKKESFPLTVTSAQKNPTAFYLCASSTAPGTGFFDEQYFGPGTRLTVT.

The chain uses TRBV18 and TRBJ2-1, with 9 bases identical to TRBD1. Germline V CDR1 and CDR2: KGHSH, LQKENI. V shed 3 bases, J shed 7 bases, and the junction held 7 bases outside the gene matches. The CDR3 runs to 15 residues. CDR3 nucleotide sequence: TGTGCCAGCTCACCGCTCGGGACAGGGTCGAATGAGCAGTTCTTC. Encoded protein: CASSPLGTGSNEQFF.

This clone was detected only a few times. The genes are TRBV28 and TRBJ2-3, with 9 bases aligning to TRBD2. CDR3 length equals 13 residues. Trimming removed 8 bases from V and 4 bases from J; junction bases left unmatched: 4. CDR1 is MDHEN and CDR2 is SYDVKM in the germline V gene. The CDR3 DNA follows: TGTGCCAGCGGTAGCGGGAGTGCAGATACGCAGTATTTT. Residues: CASGSGSADTQYF. The variable domain in full, completed from reference TRBV28 and TRBJ2-3, reads DVKVTQSSRYLVKRTGEKVFLECVQDMDHENMFWYRQDPGLGLRLIYFSYDVKMKEKGDIPEGYSVSREKKERFSLILESASTNQTSMYLCASGSGSADTQYFGPGTRLTVL.

In DNA form, the CDR3 reads TGCAGCGTAGAGCTCGGGACAGGGACCTACGAGCAGTACTTC. This encodes CSVELGTGTYEQYF. The J gene is TRBJ2-7, the V gene TRBV29-1; 9 bases map to TRBD1. V dropped 6 bases and J dropped 2; count of bases not matched to a gene: 8. Germline V CDR1 and CDR2: SQVTM, ANQGSEA. There are 14 residues in the CDR3.

The V and J genes are TRBV19 and TRBJ2-2; 8 bases are shared with TRBD1. Losses at the gene ends were 1 base for V and 6 bases for J; bases not matched to a gene: 10. This CDR3 region has 17 residues. The germline V gene has CDR1 LNHDA and CDR2 SQIVND (reference sequence). The CDR3: CASSIGGAGGWAGELFF. The CDR3 DNA reads as TGTGCCAGTAGTATAGGCGGGGCAGGGGGCTGGGCCGGGGAGCTGTTTTTT.

The CDR3 DNA follows: TGTGCCAGCAGCCCCGGGACGGGGGGGGCTGAAGCTTTCTTT. Amino acid sequence: CASSPGTGGAEAFF. J is TRBJ1-1 and V is TRBV12-1. TRBV12-1 represents a pseudogene. The CDR3 is made up of 14 amino acids.

This clone was seen more than once but under ten times. The J gene is TRBJ1-1, the V gene TRBV11-2; possible D gene TRBD1, 6 bases. Trimming cost V 4 bases and J 4 bases, with 16 bases left between them. CDR1 and CDR2 (germline): SGHAT, FQNNGV. The length of the CDR3 is 15 residues. DNA of the CDR3: TGTGCCAGCAGCTCCTGGAAGGGGGGGGCCACTGAAGCTTTCTTT. Protein: CASSSWKGGATEAFF.

The chain carries TRBV6-1 and TRBJ2-4; D unresolved. Germline V CDR1 and CDR2: MNHNS, SASEGT. The CDR3 totals 16 residues. V was shortened by 4 bases and J by 0 bases, with 13 bases between the two germline ends. The CDR3 bases are TGTGCCAGCAGTGCAACAGAACCTATAGCCAAAAACATTCAGTACTTC. Translating gives CASSATEPIAKNIQYF.

This rearrangement joins TRBV11-2 to TRBJ2-7; perhaps TRBD1 as D (6 bases). CDR3 size: 17 residues. Trimming took off 6 bases at V and 3 bases at J, with 24 bases between the two ends. Germline V lookup: CDR1 SGHAT, CDR2 FQNNGV. Here the CDR3 reads CASSYSHSKGENYEQYF. CDR3 in DNA: TGTGCCAGCAGTTATTCCCATTCGAAGGGGGAGAACTACGAGCAGTACTTC.

V is TRBV7-2 and J is TRBJ2-1, with D unresolved. CDR3 size: 12 residues. Germline loops: CDR1 SGHTA, CDR2 FQGNSA. Between the trimmed V and J ends, which lost 5 bases and 9 bases, there was a span of 11 bases. The CDR3 spells CASSDARFEQFF. The CDR3 DNA sequence: TGTGCCAGCAGCGATGCTAGATTTGAGCAGTTCTTC.

The chain employs TRBV7-2 and TRBJ1-1; D might be TRBD1 (5 bases). The CDR3 spans 15 residues. Trimming took off 6 bases at V and 1 base at J, with 15 bases between the two ends. Per germline, CDR1 SGHTA and CDR2 FQGNSA. In DNA form, the CDR3 reads TGTGCCAGCAGGACTTGGGGCAGCTCGAACACTGAAGCTTTCTTT. Translation gives CASRTWGSSNTEAFF.

This chain links TRBV5-4 with TRBJ2-7, with D tentatively TRBD1 or TRBD2 (5 bases each). Germline CDR1 reads SGHNT; CDR2 reads YYREEE (reference sequence). Trimming cost V 4 bases and J 6 bases, with 11 bases left between them. The CDR3 covers 12 residues. The CDR3 loop is CASSRDLREQYF. The DNA for the CDR3 is TGTGCCAGCAGCAGGGACCTTCGCGAGCAGTACTTC.

V gene TRBV6-1 combines with J gene TRBJ2-6, with D possibly TRBD1 on 6 matching bases. The CDR3 length is 17 residues. The V and J ends lost 4 bases and 3 bases respectively, with 16 bases between them. Germline CDR1 reads MNHNS; CDR2 reads SASEGT. In DNA form, the CDR3 reads TGTGCCAGCAGTGGAAGTCGTAGGACAGATGGGGCCAACGTCCTGACTTTC. This translates into CASSGSRRTDGANVLTF.

The CDR3 is CATSDPSGIQTQYF. In DNA, the CDR3 is TGTGCCACCAGCGACCCTAGCGGGATCCAGACCCAGTACTTC. The genes are TRBV15 and TRBJ2-5; the match to TRBD2 covers 9 bases. Germline V gives CDR1 LNHNV, CDR2 YYDKDF (reference sequence). The CDR3 totals 14 residues. J was trimmed by 6 bases and V by 5 bases; bases with no gene match: 7.

V is TRBV28 and J is TRBJ2-2, with 7 positions matching TRBD2. The CDR3 loop spans 15 amino acids. With 3 bases clipped from V and 6 bases from J, the junction kept 7 bases outside the gene matches. CDR1 MDHEN and CDR2 SYDVKM come from the germline V gene. The CDR3, as DNA: TGTGCCAGCAGTTTTGGGAGGGCCGGATCCGGGGAGCTGTTTTTT. Encoded protein: CASSFGRAGSGELFF.

The chain uses TRBV5-1 and TRBJ2-5; weak D call: TRBD1 (6 bases). The CDR3 loop spans 14 amino acids. Germline V lookup: CDR1 SGHRS, CDR2 YFSETQ. Trimming stripped 4 bases from V and 0 bases from J, with 10 bases between. This CDR3 is CASSPDSNQETQYF. The CDR3, as DNA: TGCGCCAGCAGCCCGGACAGTAACCAAGAGACCCAGTACTTC.